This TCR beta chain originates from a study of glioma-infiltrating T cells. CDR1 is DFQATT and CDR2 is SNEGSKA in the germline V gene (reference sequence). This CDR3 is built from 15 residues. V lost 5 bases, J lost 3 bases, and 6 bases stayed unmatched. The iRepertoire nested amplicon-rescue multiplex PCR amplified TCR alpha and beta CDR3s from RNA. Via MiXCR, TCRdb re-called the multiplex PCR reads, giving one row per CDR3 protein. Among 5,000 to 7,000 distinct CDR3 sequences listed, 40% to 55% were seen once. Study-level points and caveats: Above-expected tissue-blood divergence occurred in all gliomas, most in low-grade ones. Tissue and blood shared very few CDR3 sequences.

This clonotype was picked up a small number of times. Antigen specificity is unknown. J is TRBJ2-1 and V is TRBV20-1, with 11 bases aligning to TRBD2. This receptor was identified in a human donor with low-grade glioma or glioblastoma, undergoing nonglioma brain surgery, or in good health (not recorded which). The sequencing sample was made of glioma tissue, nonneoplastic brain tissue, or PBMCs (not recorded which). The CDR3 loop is CSAEQGTSGYNEQFF. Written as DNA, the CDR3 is TGCAGTGCTGAACAAGGGACTAGCGGCTACAATGAGCAGTTCTTC.